These 30 T cell receptor beta chains share one sample of origin, sequenced in a study of cytomegalovirus exposure and HLA in healthy donors. The PCR employed 60 Vbeta primers together with 13 Jbeta primers. The data were produced by immunoSEQ multiplex PCR, yet TCRdb's version contains in-frame clones alone and is incomplete. The sample carries approximately 61,000 clones, 78% recorded once. Sequencing was carried out using PBMCs. The receptors stem from a man aged 18 to 30 in good health and CMV-seropositive.

This rearrangement joins TRBV2 to TRBJ1-3, with a weak D call TRBD1 (5 bases). The V and J ends lost 7 bases and 2 bases respectively, with 9 bases between them. Germline-derived CDR1 and CDR2 are SNHLY and FYNNEI. CDR3 length: 13 amino acids. CDR3 nucleotide sequence: TGTGCCAGCAATAGGGGTCCTGGAAACACCATATATTTT. This gives the protein CASNRGPGNTIYF.

This chain connects TRBV6-5 to TRBJ1-2; D not resolved. This CDR3 is built from 14 residues. Germline V gene sequence: CDR1 MNHEY, CDR2 SVGAGI. V shed 5 bases and J shed 3 bases, with 13 bases lying between them. This CDR3 reads CASSPASPHYGYTF. DNA of the CDR3: TGTGCCAGCAGTCCTGCGTCCCCTCACTATGGCTACACCTTC.

This rearrangement joins TRBV6-1 to TRBJ2-1; 8 nucleotides match TRBD2. The CDR3 contains 14 residues. The junction had 2 bases not matched to a gene; V was cut back by 1 base and J by 6 bases. Germline V CDR1 and CDR2: MNHNS, SASEGT. The CDR3 DNA sequence: TGTGCCAGCAGTGAAGGCGGGGGGCCCAATGAGCAGTTCTTC. Residues: CASSEGGGPNEQFF.

V and J are TRBV29-1 and TRBJ1-1; D possibly corresponds to TRBD1 (6 bases). Per germline, CDR1 SQVTM and CDR2 ANQGSEA. Trimming removed 6 bases at V and 4 bases at J, with 21 bases between. This CDR3 contains 15 residues. The CDR3 coding sequence is TGCAGCGTCACCGCGCCTACAGGGATTATCACTGAAGCTTTCTTT. This sequence encodes CSVTAPTGIITEAFF. The whole variable domain, filled in from reference TRBV29-1 and TRBJ1-1, reads SAVISQKPSRDICQRGTSLTIQCQVDSQVTMMFWYRQQPGQSLTLIATANQGSEATYESGFVIDKFPISRPNLTFSTLTVSNMSPEDSSIYLCSVTAPTGIITEAFFGQGTRLTVV.

The V and J genes are TRBV6-5 and TRBJ2-7; TRBD2 aligns across 8 bases. In germline, CDR1 is MNHEY, CDR2 SVGAGI. The V and J ends lost 6 bases and 4 bases, in that order; junction bases with no gene match: 8. This CDR3 is 14 amino acids long. DNA for the CDR3: TGTGCCAGCAGCTACGGGAGGGCCGGTTACGAGCAGTACTTC. Protein product: CASSYGRAGYEQYF.

This clone was seen a few times. This chain joins TRBV6-6 and TRBJ2-5; D call uncertain. Trimming took 6 bases from V and 7 from J, leaving 15 bases between them. In germline, CDR1 is MNHNY, CDR2 SVGAGI (reference sequence). This CDR3 has 13 residues. CDR3 sequence: CASRSRQDRTQYF. The CDR3 DNA reads TGTGCCAGCAGGAGTAGACAAGACCGGACCCAGTACTTC.

To note about this clone: Other DNA sequences in the same sample also yield this CDR3. The CDR3 nucleotides are TGTGCCAGCAGTTACTCCCCAGATCAGCCCCAGCATTTT. This gives the protein CASSYSPDQPQHF. The chain is built from TRBV6-5 and TRBJ1-5; the D is unclear. Trimming took off 0 bases at V and 5 bases at J, with 5 bases between the two ends. The length of the CDR3 is 13 residues. Germline V gives CDR1 MNHEY, CDR2 SVGAGI.

This chain connects TRBV27 to TRBJ1-4, with D hard to call. V shed 5 bases and J shed 8 bases, with 18 bases lying between them. The CDR3 sequence is 15 residues long. Germline lookup yields CDR1 MNHEY and CDR2 SMNVEV (reference sequence). The CDR3 DNA reads TGTGCCAGCAGTCGAGACGGGATAGTTGGGGAAAAACTGTTTTTT. Translating it yields CASSRDGIVGEKLFF. Using reference TRBV27 and TRBJ1-4 for the parts outside the CDR3, the full variable domain is EAQVTQNPRYLITVTGKKLTVTCSQNMNHEYMSWYRQDPGLGLRQIYYSMNVEVTDKGDVPEGYKVSRKEKRNFPLILESPSPNQTSLYFCASSRDGIVGEKLFFGSGTQLSVL.

V usage is TRBV15 and J usage is TRBJ2-7; 11 nucleotides match TRBD1. Looked up from germline, CDR1 is LNHNV and CDR2 is YYDKDF (reference sequence). V lost 6 bases to trimming and J lost 4 bases; unmatched junction nucleotides: 8. The CDR3 is 15 amino acids. The CDR3 here is CATRSGQGAKYEQYF. The CDR3 DNA follows: TGTGCCACCAGAAGCGGACAGGGGGCGAAATACGAGCAGTACTTC. The full variable domain, completed using reference TRBV15 and TRBJ2-7, is DAMVIQNPRYQVTQFGKPVTLSCSQTLNHNVMYWYQQKSSQAPKLLFHYYDKDFNNEADTPDNFQSRRPNTSFCFLDIRSPGLGDTAMYLCATRSGQGAKYEQYFGPGTRLTVT.

Written as DNA, the CDR3 is TGTGCCAGCAGCTTTTGGAGCGGGGAAACCTACGAGCAGTACTTC. Encoded protein: CASSFWSGETYEQYF. The chain uses TRBV7-2 and TRBJ2-7, with TRBD2 matching 7 bases. The CDR3 is 15 amino acids. The J segment lost 2 bases and the V segment lost 3 bases, leaving 7 bases of the junction unmatched. The germline CDR1 and CDR2 sequences are SGHTA and FQGNSA.

The chain has TRBV21-1 and TRBJ2-7; TRBD1 is taken as the D call from the table, unchecked against the DNA. TRBV21-1 is classified as a pseudogene. This CDR3 contains 17 residues. The CDR3 nucleotides read TGTGCCAGCAGCAAAGTAGACGGGGACAGGGTAGGGTACGAGCAGTACTTC. Its protein is CASSKVDGDRVGYEQYF.

This sequence joins TRBV2 and TRBJ2-7; weak D call: TRBD1 (7 bases). The CDR3 runs to 16 residues. Germline CDR1 is SNHLY and CDR2 is FYNNEI. V gave up 4 bases and J gave up 2 bases, with 18 bases separating them. The CDR3 DNA follows: TGTGCCAGCAGTGGAATGACAGGGACTTTTACCTACGAGCAGTACTTC. This translates into CASSGMTGTFTYEQYF.

The chain employs TRBV28 and TRBJ1-1, with a tentative D call TRBD1 (5 bases). Trimming shortened V by 7 bases and J by 7 bases, and 7 bases separated the two germline ends. The CDR3 is made up of 10 amino acids. Germline CDR1 is MDHEN and CDR2 is SYDVKM. This CDR3 is CASMGHEAFF. DNA for the CDR3: TGTGCCAGCATGGGGCATGAAGCTTTCTTT. Looking up the rest from reference TRBV28 and TRBJ1-1 gives the full variable domain: DVKVTQSSRYLVKRTGEKVFLECVQDMDHENMFWYRQDPGLGLRLIYFSYDVKMKEKGDIPEGYSVSREKKERFSLILESASTNQTSMYLCASMGHEAFFGQGTRLTVV.

The V gene is TRBV28, the J gene TRBJ1-5, with a tentative D call TRBD1 (5 bases). The CDR3 is made up of 14 amino acids. Trimming pared 2 bases from V and 2 bases from J, leaving 7 bases between. Germline values: CDR1 MDHEN, CDR2 SYDVKM. In DNA form, the CDR3 reads TGTGCCAGCAGTTTAGGGGGGGGCAATCAGCCCCAGCATTTT. Its translation: CASSLGGGNQPQHF.

The J gene is TRBJ2-1, the V gene TRBV6-1; TRBD2 aligns across 13 bases. In germline, CDR1 is MNHNS, CDR2 SASEGT. The trim removed 2 bases at V and 12 bases at J, leaving 4 bases unmatched. The length of the CDR3 is 14 residues. CDR3 DNA sequence: TGTGCCAGCAGTGAAAGGACTAGCGGGAGTCGGCAGTTCTTC. Protein sequence: CASSERTSGSRQFF.

The chain couples TRBV4-1 to TRBJ2-7, with 8 bases lining up with TRBD1. The germline V gene has CDR1 MGHRA and CDR2 YSYEKL. This CDR3 is 16 amino acids long. The J segment lost 1 base and the V segment lost 5 bases, leaving 10 bases of the junction unmatched. CDR3 in amino acids: CASSFTGTGPSYEQYF. CDR3 bases: TGCGCCAGCAGCTTCACCGGGACAGGTCCTTCCTACGAGCAGTACTTC.

The chain carries TRBV7-9 and TRBJ2-5, with 8 bases lining up with TRBD1. V dropped 5 bases and J dropped 1; count of bases not matched to a gene: 18. CDR3 length equals 19 residues. The germline V gene has CDR1 SEHNR and CDR2 FQNEAQ (reference sequence). The CDR3 sequence: CASSPRPGQGIPFQETQYF. CDR3 nucleotides: TGTGCCAGCAGCCCTAGACCAGGACAGGGTATACCCTTCCAAGAGACCCAGTACTTC.

The chain recombines TRBV29-1 with TRBJ2-7, with D tentatively TRBD2 (6 bases). The germline V gene encodes CDR1 SQVTM and CDR2 ANQGSEA. CDR3 size: 13 residues. Trimming cost V 5 bases and J 5 bases, with 16 bases left between them. CDR3 sequence (DNA): TGCAGCGTTCAGTCTCAGGGAGGTAACGAGCAGTACTTC. Translated, it gives CSVQSQGGNEQYF.

The chain uses TRBV6-1 and TRBJ1-4; TRBD1 might be the D (6 bases). V lost 4 bases and J lost 3, with 9 bases in between. Germline lookup yields CDR1 MNHNS and CDR2 SASEGT. The CDR3 extends over 14 amino acids. Here the CDR3 reads CASSAGAANEKLFF. DNA of the CDR3: TGTGCCAGCAGTGCAGGGGCGGCTAATGAAAAACTGTTTTTT.

This chain joins TRBV10-3 and TRBJ1-1; tentative D call: TRBD1 (6 bases). The germline V and J ends were trimmed by 11 bases and 4 bases, with 23 bases remaining between them. Germline-derived CDR1 and CDR2 are ENHRY and SYGVKD. This CDR3 region has 15 residues. For the CDR3, the DNA is TGTGCCGTACGAGGGGGAGCGGAAGGAGGCACTGAAGCTTTCTTT. Translated: CAVRGGAEGGTEAFF.

V usage is TRBV5-4 and J usage is TRBJ1-1; D is undetermined. This CDR3 has 14 residues. Germline-derived CDR1 and CDR2 are SGHNT and YYREEE (reference sequence). V dropped 0 bases and J dropped 4 bases, with 10 bases sitting between them. The CDR3: CASSLGAVGTEAFF. The DNA of the CDR3 is TGTGCCAGCAGCTTGGGGGCAGTGGGCACTGAAGCTTTCTTT.

The chain carries TRBV29-1 and TRBJ1-2, with no clear D. This CDR3 comprises 13 residues. Trimming shortened V by 4 bases and J by 0 bases, and 9 bases separated the two germline ends. Germline values: CDR1 SQVTM, CDR2 ANQGSEA. The CDR3 is CSVGGLTNYGYTF. The CDR3 bases are TGCAGCGTTGGCGGACTAACTAACTATGGCTACACCTTC.

The chain uses TRBV25-1 and TRBJ2-7, with unresolved D. CDR1 is MGHDK, CDR2 SYGVNS, per germline. CDR3 size: 12 residues. V lost 6 bases and J 4 bases, leaving 10 bases between the germline ends. CDR3 in DNA: TGTGCCAGCAGGGATACTACTTACGAGCAGTACTTC. It is translated as CASRDTTYEQYF.

This sequence joins TRBV10-2 and TRBJ2-5; TRBD2 agrees at 9 bases. The junction had 6 bases not matched to a gene; V was cut back by 2 bases and J by 5 bases. CDR3 length equals 15 residues. CDR1 and CDR2 from the germline V gene are WSHSY and SAAADI. In nucleotides, the CDR3 is TGCGCCAGCAGTGAGCCGGGACTAGCTGAGGAGACCCAGTACTTC. Translating gives CASSEPGLAEETQYF.

The chain recombines TRBV30 with TRBJ1-5; D is possibly TRBD1 (5 bases). The germline CDR1 and CDR2 sequences are GTSNPN and SVGIG (reference sequence). The CDR3 covers 14 residues. The ends were cut back, 3 bases at V and 4 bases at J, with 13 bases in the middle. The CDR3 DNA sequence: TGTGCCTGGAGAGTCCAGGGAGGTAATCAGCCCCAGCATTTT. Amino acids: CAWRVQGGNQPQHF.

This clone was counted a single time. This chain joins TRBV7-6 and TRBJ2-3, with 7 bases that match TRBD2. Germline CDR1 reads SGHVS; CDR2 reads FNYEAQ. Germline trimming cut 1 base from V and 9 bases from J; bases unmatched to any gene: 4. This CDR3 contains 13 residues. The CDR3 spells CASSLDAGGTQYF. The CDR3 DNA reads as TGTGCCAGCAGCTTAGATGCCGGGGGGACGCAGTATTTT.

This clone is medium-sized by share. The J gene is TRBJ1-2, the V gene TRBV4-1; TRBD1 matches 7 bases. CDR3 length: 14 amino acids. V gave up 0 bases and J gave up 3 bases; unmatched junction bases: 1. The germline gives CDR1 MGHRA, CDR2 YSYEKL. CDR3 nucleotides: TGCGCCAGCAGCCAAGATGGGACAGACTATGGCTACACCTTC. It is translated as CASSQDGTDYGYTF.

The gene calls are TRBV29-1 and TRBJ2-7, with 7 bases that match TRBD2. The CDR3 extends over 12 amino acids. The germline CDR1 and CDR2 sequences are SQVTM and ANQGSEA. V lost 8 bases to trimming and J lost 5 bases; unmatched junction nucleotides: 9. The CDR3 DNA follows: TGCAGCACTTCGAGGGAGGGTAACGAGCAGTACTTC. This gives the protein CSTSREGNEQYF.

This chain connects TRBV7-9 to TRBJ1-3; D remains unclear. Trimming took 2 bases from V and 7 from J, leaving 9 bases between them. CDR1 and CDR2 from the germline V gene are SEHNR and FQNEAQ (reference sequence). The CDR3 consists of 13 residues. The CDR3 region is CASSLLSGNTIYF. CDR3 nucleotides: TGTGCCAGCAGCTTATTGTCCGGGAACACCATATATTTT.

The chain links TRBV2 to TRBJ2-5; D is undetermined. CDR3 length: 13 residues. Germline CDR1 is SNHLY and CDR2 is FYNNEI. Trimming left V 8 bases short and J 2 bases short, with 12 bases between. Here the CDR3 DNA reads TGTGCCAGCTTGCAGGCTACTCAAGAGACCCAGTACTTC. Translated, it gives CASLQATQETQYF.